The T cell receptor (beta chain) described here comes from a study of T cell responses to AZD1222 COVID-19 vaccine (dated by TCRdb to the early 2020s). As for the study more broadly: A total of 233 trial participants underwent TCR sequencing, of whom around 200 received two doses of AZD1222 and 26 received two doses of the MenACWY control vaccine. Enrollment into the trials was organized by age into subgroups of 18-55, 56-69 and 70-plus years, and those subgroups contained approximately 150, 30 and 60 TCR-sequenced participants, respectively.

The CDR3 regions of human TCRbeta chains were analyzed by immunosequencing. The study's processing was this. TCRs in the repertoires were matched against a reference library of SARS-CoV-2-specific TCRs that had been generated with the MIRA antigen-specificity platform. Breadth was defined as the fraction of unique TCRs that were SARS-CoV-2-associated. Depth was defined as the fraction of total T cells that were SARS-CoV-2-associated. Using the MIRA data, each spike-specific TCR was assigned both to the spike region to which the TCR was reactive and to a CD4 or CD8 class. Log10-transformed breadth and depth values were compared by one-way ANOVA with Sidak's multiple comparisons tests. TCRdb retrieved this table from immuneACCESS and kept in-frame rearrangements only. Not all clones are present; in checked studies, unresolved V genes account for under half, and no reason is known for the remainder. The D gene and trimming were derived from the DNA, and the V and J assignments and clone size from that table. The sample profile shows about 180,000 clones; approximately 90% of them were found once. The ten most abundant clones make up 26% of the sample.

A note on this clone: It lacks a known antigen. Base qualities were left out, and no much larger clone turns up one base away.

Broad study findings and their caveats: In the small 56-69-year group, the increase in depth fell short of significance, most likely because of low power. Reportedly, close to half of the unique spike-specific TCRs recognized epitopes lying outside the regions that are mutated in the B.1.351 and B.1.1.7 variants. Conclusions about previously exposed vaccinees are limited because only five to seven AZD1222 recipients were SARS-CoV-2 seropositive at baseline. Participants were mostly white British and included more females than males, and it was suggested by the authors that clonal diversity may have been underestimated. The whole spike protein was spanned by vaccine-associated CD4 TCRs, and dominant responses were seen in regions 160-218 and 743-854. Spike-specific TCR breadth and depth rose significantly after two AZD1222 doses compared with day 0 and with MenACWY recipients. Because no day 14 peak-response samples were available, repertoires were characterized only after the peak T cell response.

The time point label, as the study defines it: about 28 days (+/-7) after the second vaccine dose. AZD1222 recipients whose second dose came at about 4 weeks and those whose second dose came at about 12 weeks were combined into one group, since spike-specific TCR depth and breadth did not differ between the two schedules. Vaccinee samples came from UK trials COV001 and COV002, including a single-blind randomized controlled phase 2/3 trial of AZD1222 (ChAdOx1 nCoV-19) in healthy adults. For TCRbeta chain sequencing, PBMC samples from trial participants were taken at day 0 and at day 28 after the second dose. The germline V gene encodes CDR1 MNHEY and CDR2 SVGAGI. Including the terminal cysteine and phenylalanine, the CDR3 comprises 13 residues. The CDR3 DNA has 39 bases and is translated from base 1. At the junction V is shortened by 7 bases and J by 5 bases; bases outside the gene matches: 7.

Sequenced here: peripheral blood, sampled 28 days after the second AZD1222 dose. The rearrangement combines TRBV6-5 with TRBJ2-5, with 7 middle bases fitting TRBD1. The sequence was collected from an adult who received the AZD1222 COVID-19 vaccine. Here the CDR3 is given as CASTRGPGETQYF. In nucleotide form, the sequence is TGTGCCAGCACTAGGGGGCCGGGGGAGACCCAGTACTTC.